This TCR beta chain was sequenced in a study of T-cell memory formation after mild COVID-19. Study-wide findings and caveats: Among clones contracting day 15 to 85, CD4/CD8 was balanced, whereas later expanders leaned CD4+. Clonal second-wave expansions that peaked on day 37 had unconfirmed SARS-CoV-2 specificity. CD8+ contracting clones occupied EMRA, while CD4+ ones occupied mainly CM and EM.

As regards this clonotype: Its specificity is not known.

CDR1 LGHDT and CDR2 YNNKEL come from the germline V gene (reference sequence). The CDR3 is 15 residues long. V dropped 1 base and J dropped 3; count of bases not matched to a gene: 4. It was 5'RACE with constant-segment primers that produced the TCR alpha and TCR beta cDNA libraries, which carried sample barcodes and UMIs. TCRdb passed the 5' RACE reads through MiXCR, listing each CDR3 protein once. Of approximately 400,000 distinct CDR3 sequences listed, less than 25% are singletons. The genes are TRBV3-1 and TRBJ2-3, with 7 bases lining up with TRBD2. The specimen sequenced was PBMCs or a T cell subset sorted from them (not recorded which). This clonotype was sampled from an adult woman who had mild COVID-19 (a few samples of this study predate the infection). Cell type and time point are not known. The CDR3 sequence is CASSQVSRGTDTQYF. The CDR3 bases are TGTGCCAGCAGCCAAGTTTCGCGGGGGACAGATACGCAGTATTTT.